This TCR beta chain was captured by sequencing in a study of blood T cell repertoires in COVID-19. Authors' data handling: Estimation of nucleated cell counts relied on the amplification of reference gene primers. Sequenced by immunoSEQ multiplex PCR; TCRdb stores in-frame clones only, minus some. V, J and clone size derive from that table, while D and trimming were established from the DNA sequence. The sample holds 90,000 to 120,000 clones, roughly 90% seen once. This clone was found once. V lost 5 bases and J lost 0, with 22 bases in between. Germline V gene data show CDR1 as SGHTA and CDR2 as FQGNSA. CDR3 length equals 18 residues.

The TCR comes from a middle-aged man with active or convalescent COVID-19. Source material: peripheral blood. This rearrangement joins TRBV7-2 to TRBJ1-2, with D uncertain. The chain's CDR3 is CASSQGRTPYVPNYGYTF. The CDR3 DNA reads TGTGCCAGCAGCCAAGGACGGACTCCGTACGTACCTAACTATGGCTACACCTTC.